This TCR beta chain appears in the sequencing data of a study of blood T cells in healthy people across ages. Using a J-beta primer mix together with a sample-barcoded 5' primer, a second PCR was run for about 6 to 12 cycles. Each cDNA molecule, via a template-switch adaptor with 12 random nucleotides, was tagged. TCRdb called the 5' RACE reads again in MiXCR, with one record for every CDR3 protein. Seen here are approximately 880,000 distinct CDR3 sequences, around 48% observed once, and the top ten hold around an eighth. General study points: PBMCs were not sorted, which prevented a conclusive comparison of naive versus antigen-experienced cells. It was held that the diversity estimates obtained from one million T cells were underestimates.

As concerns this clonotype: Its target is unknown.

The CDR3 is made up of 15 amino acids. Germline V CDR1 and CDR2: SGHTA, FQGNSA. V shed 2 bases and J shed 2 bases, with 11 bases lying between them. The sequenced sample was blood. This chain links TRBV7-2 with TRBJ2-3; D is uncertain. This receptor was identified in a man aged 25 to 40 in good health. The CDR3 nucleotides are TGTGCCAGCAGCTTAACACGTTACCCCACAGATACGCAGTATTTT. Its translation: CASSLTRYPTDTQYF.